The 26 T cell receptor beta chains given below trace back to one sample, sequenced in a study of CD8+ T cells in alopecia areata. Sequencing relied on a cDNA template that was reverse transcribed from extracted RNA. Assay used: immunoSEQ multiplex PCR; TCRdb lists only in-frame clones, some missing. The sample shows 130,000 or so clones, around 50% of them seen only once. Sequencing was carried out using NKG2D-low CD8+ T cells sorted from blood. The receptors shown here come from a human donor with alopecia areata.

The rearrangement uses TRBV29-1 and TRBJ2-7, with TRBD1 identical over 11 bases. CDR1 and CDR2 (germline): SQVTM, ANQGSEA. The CDR3 runs 14 residues. The V gene end was trimmed by 7 bases and the J gene end by 0 bases; junction bases not matched to a gene: 5. The CDR3 DNA reads TGCAGCGCAGGGACAGGGGGTCTCTCCTACGAGCAGTACTTC. This translates into CSAGTGGLSYEQYF.

The rearrangement joins TRBV5-4 to TRBJ2-2; D remains unclear. V was cut by 4 bases and J by 10 bases, with 14 bases left in between. Germline V gene data show CDR1 as SGHNT and CDR2 as YYREEE (reference sequence). The CDR3 loop spans 13 amino acids. The CDR3 reads CASSRLLGAELFF. In DNA form, the CDR3 reads TGTGCCAGCAGCCGACTCCTAGGAGCGGAGCTGTTTTTT. Filled out from reference TRBV5-4 and TRBJ2-2, the complete variable domain reads ETGVTQSPTHLIKTRGQQVTLRCSSQSGHNTVSWYQQALGQGPQFIFQYYREEENGRGNFPPRFSGLQFPNYSSELNVNALELDDSALYLCASSRLLGAELFFGEGSRLTVL.

This clone was observed a handful of times. The chain combines TRBV29-1 with TRBJ1-1; no clear D gene. Looked up from germline, CDR1 is SQVTM and CDR2 is ANQGSEA. Deletions cut 5 bases from V and 8 bases from J, with 15 bases between. CDR3 length: 12 residues. CDR3: CSVNLGRGEAFF. CDR3 bases: TGCAGCGTTAATTTAGGGCGCGGAGAAGCTTTCTTT. Full variable domain (missing parts from reference TRBV29-1 and TRBJ1-1): SAVISQKPSRDICQRGTSLTIQCQVDSQVTMMFWYRQQPGQSLTLIATANQGSEATYESGFVIDKFPISRPNLTFSTLTVSNMSPEDSSIYLCSVNLGRGEAFFGQGTRLTVV.

DNA of the CDR3: TGCGCCAGCAGCCAAGAACGGTCGGGAGCTTCCTACGAGCAGTACTTC. Protein sequence: CASSQERSGASYEQYF. V is TRBV4-1 and J is TRBJ2-7; tentatively, D is TRBD2 (6 bases). From germline, CDR1 is MGHRA and CDR2 YSYEKL. Trimming took off 0 bases at V and 1 base at J, with 13 bases between the two ends. The CDR3 covers 16 residues.

The chain has TRBV29-1 and TRBJ2-5; 7 positions agree with TRBD2. V lost 2 bases, J lost 5 bases, and 8 bases stayed unmatched. The CDR3 spans 14 residues. Germline CDR1 is SQVTM and CDR2 is ANQGSEA. CDR3 in DNA: TGCAGCGTTGAAACGGGAGGTCTCTCGGAGACCCAGTACTTC. This encodes CSVETGGLSETQYF.

J is TRBJ2-1 and V is TRBV9; no reliable D call. V dropped 3 bases and J dropped 9 bases, with 7 bases sitting between them. CDR1 is SGDLS and CDR2 is YYNGEE in the germline V gene. The CDR3 contains 11 residues. CDR3 nucleotide sequence: TGTGCCAGCAGCGCAAATGCTGAGCAGTTCTTC. This sequence encodes CASSANAEQFF.

CDR3 bases: TGTGCCAGCAGTTGGGACAATGAGCAGTTCTTC. Encoded protein: CASSWDNEQFF. The chain carries TRBV6-1 and TRBJ2-1; D is undetermined. Trimming removed 5 bases at V and 5 bases at J, with 4 bases between. CDR3 length equals 11 residues. The germline V gene has CDR1 MNHNS and CDR2 SASEGT.

This clone was found once. The chain is built from TRBV2 and TRBJ2-7; D is ambiguous. The CDR3 spans 11 residues. The germline V gene encodes CDR1 SNHLY and CDR2 FYNNEI. V lost 0 bases to trimming and J lost 7 bases, with 4 bases between them. Written as DNA, the CDR3 is TGTGCCAGCAGTGAAGCAGGGGAGCAGTACTTC. Translated: CASSEAGEQYF.

The V and J genes are TRBV30 and TRBJ1-4; TRBD1 matches at 7 bases. Looked up from germline, CDR1 is GTSNPN and CDR2 is SVGIG (reference sequence). The CDR3 is made up of 12 amino acids. CDR3 sequence (DNA): TGTGCAATCAACAGGGGTAATGAAAAACTGTTTTTT. As protein: CAINRGNEKLFF.

The chain's CDR3 is CASKPRWETQYF. The CDR3 bases are TGTGCCAGCAAGCCCCGGTGGGAGACCCAGTACTTC. The chain uses TRBV2 and TRBJ2-5; no clear D gene. CDR3 size: 12 residues. Deletions cut 7 bases from V and 5 bases from J, with 11 bases between. CDR1 and CDR2 (germline): SNHLY, FYNNEI.

This clone was seen a few times. This sequence joins TRBV29-1 and TRBJ2-7, with TRBD1 as a possible D gene (7 bases). Trimming shortened V by 5 bases and J by 3 bases, and 11 bases separated the two germline ends. CDR3 size: 12 residues. CDR1 and CDR2 from the germline V gene are SQVTM and ANQGSEA. The CDR3 region is CSVPGDSYEQYF. The CDR3 DNA sequence: TGCAGCGTTCCGGGGGACAGCTACGAGCAGTACTTC.

This clone was recorded once. V gene TRBV9 combines with J gene TRBJ2-5; tentatively, D is TRBD1 or TRBD2 (7 bases each). Germline CDR1 SGDLS, CDR2 YYNGEE. The CDR3 covers 15 residues. V shed 2 bases and J shed 2 bases, with 13 bases lying between them. CDR3 in DNA: TGTGCCAGCAGCGTGGGAGGGGGCGAACAAGAGACCCAGTACTTC. It translates to CASSVGGGEQETQYF. Complete variable domain (other parts from reference TRBV9 and TRBJ2-5): DSGVTQTPKHLITATGQRVTLRCSPRSGDLSVYWYQQSLDQGLQFLIQYYNGEERAKGNILERFSAQQFPDLHSELNLSSLELGDSALYFCASSVGGGEQETQYFGPGTRLLVL.

This clone has just a few counts. V is TRBV28 and J is TRBJ1-5; 7 positions match TRBD1. The CDR3 loop spans 14 amino acids. V was clipped by 6 bases and J by 6 bases; unmatched bases: 8. Germline lookup yields CDR1 MDHEN and CDR2 SYDVKM. This CDR3 reads CASREDRRRQPQHF. Here the CDR3 DNA reads TGTGCCAGCAGAGAGGACAGGAGGCGTCAGCCCCAGCATTTT.

The sample holds a few counts of this clone. J is TRBJ2-5 and V is TRBV2; unclear D gene. The CDR3 sequence is 15 residues long. The germline V gene encodes CDR1 SNHLY and CDR2 FYNNEI. Between the trimmed V and J ends, which lost 2 bases and 2 bases, there was a span of 12 bases. The CDR3 reads CASSETAASQETQYF. For the CDR3, the DNA is TGTGCCAGCAGTGAAACAGCTGCCTCTCAAGAGACCCAGTACTTC.

The rearrangement uses TRBV30 and TRBJ2-2, with 7 nucleotides matching TRBD1. Germline CDR1 is GTSNPN and CDR2 is SVGIG (reference sequence). There are 13 residues in the CDR3. With 4 bases clipped from V and 3 bases from J, the junction kept 2 bases outside the gene matches. The CDR3 DNA follows: TGTGCCTGGACCGACAGGGACACCGGGGAGCTGTTTTTT. It specifies CAWTDRDTGELFF.

This clone was counted a few times. The V call is TRBV29-1, the J call TRBJ1-1; D not certain. Between the trimmed V and J ends, which lost 4 bases and 4 bases, there was a span of 7 bases. The CDR3 length is 11 residues. Germline assignment: CDR1 SQVTM and CDR2 ANQGSEA. The CDR3 loop is CSVGGVTEAFF. The CDR3 DNA sequence: TGCAGCGTTGGAGGAGTCACTGAAGCTTTCTTT.

The CDR3 here is CSVMMGTGELFF. CDR3 nucleotides: TGCAGCGTCATGATGGGTACCGGGGAGCTGTTTTTT. V usage is TRBV29-1 and J usage is TRBJ2-2; the D is unclear. Germline-derived CDR1 and CDR2 are SQVTM and ANQGSEA. This CDR3 is built from 12 residues. Between the trimmed V and J ends, which lost 6 bases and 5 bases, there was a span of 10 bases.

This chain links TRBV27 with TRBJ2-7; D perhaps matches TRBD1 (5 bases). This CDR3 spans 12 amino acids. V was pared by 8 bases and J by 2 bases, with 10 bases between. From germline, CDR1 is MNHEY and CDR2 SMNVEV (reference sequence). The CDR3 bases are TGTGCCAGCGGGGCGGCCGCCTACGAGCAGTACTTC. Its translation: CASGAAAYEQYF.

This clone was counted between two and nine times. The gene calls are TRBV7-9 and TRBJ1-2; a possible D gene is TRBD1 (6 bases). The CDR3 is 13 residues long. Germline V gene lookup returns CDR1 SEHNR and CDR2 FQNEAQ (reference sequence). The V end lost 6 bases, the J end lost 6 bases, and 14 bases lay between the germline ends. The CDR3 DNA follows: TGTGCCAGCAGTCCCGAGCAGGGGAATGGCTACACCTTC. Protein: CASSPEQGNGYTF.

This clone turned up a few times. The chain carries TRBV4-3 and TRBJ2-1; 11 bases fit TRBD2. This CDR3 has 17 residues. V was clipped by 2 bases and J by 4 bases; unmatched bases: 7. Germline CDR1 LGHNA, CDR2 YSLEER. CDR3 DNA: TGCGCCAGCAGCCAATTTGGGACTAGCGGAGATTACAATGAGCAGTTCTTC. Its translation is CASSQFGTSGDYNEQFF.

The CDR3 nucleotides are TGCAGCGTTGCAGAAGAAAATGAAGCTTTCTTT. Protein product: CSVAEENEAFF. The rearrangement uses TRBV29-1 and TRBJ1-1; unclear D gene. The V end was cut by 4 bases, the J end by 7 bases, with 10 bases between. CDR1 is SQVTM and CDR2 is ANQGSEA in the germline V gene. The CDR3 sequence is 11 residues long. Supplemented by reference TRBV29-1 and TRBJ1-1, the full variable domain reads SAVISQKPSRDICQRGTSLTIQCQVDSQVTMMFWYRQQPGQSLTLIATANQGSEATYESGFVIDKFPISRPNLTFSTLTVSNMSPEDSSIYLCSVAEENEAFFGQGTRLTVV.

This clone appeared a few times. The chain has TRBV29-1 and TRBJ2-3; 10 bases map to TRBD2. The CDR3 runs 15 residues. CDR1 is SQVTM and CDR2 is ANQGSEA in the germline V gene. V lost 7 bases, J lost 0 bases, and 7 bases stayed unmatched. CDR3 coding DNA: TGCAGCGGCATACTAGCGGGACCTAGCACAGATACGCAGTATTTT. It codes for CSGILAGPSTDTQYF.

The chain employs TRBV29-1 and TRBJ1-5; the D is unclear. Trimming shortened V by 3 bases and J by 0 bases, and 9 bases separated the two germline ends. CDR3 length: 14 residues. Germline values: CDR1 SQVTM, CDR2 ANQGSEA. The CDR3 reads CSVDYAYSNQPQHF. As DNA, the CDR3 is TGCAGCGTTGATTACGCATATAGCAATCAGCCCCAGCATTTT. The whole variable domain, filled in from reference TRBV29-1 and TRBJ1-5, reads SAVISQKPSRDICQRGTSLTIQCQVDSQVTMMFWYRQQPGQSLTLIATANQGSEATYESGFVIDKFPISRPNLTFSTLTVSNMSPEDSSIYLCSVDYAYSNQPQHFGDGTRLSIL.

This clone has only a few counts. The chain combines TRBV29-1 with TRBJ2-7; D is uncertain. The CDR3 covers 11 residues. The V end lost 7 bases, the J end lost 4 bases, and 11 bases lay between the germline ends. Germline V gives CDR1 SQVTM, CDR2 ANQGSEA. As DNA, the CDR3 is TGCAGCGGGAGTTTTGGATACGAGCAGTACTTC. This encodes CSGSFGYEQYF.

This chain joins TRBV29-1 and TRBJ2-1, with unresolved D. The CDR3 contains 13 residues. Germline CDR1 is SQVTM and CDR2 is ANQGSEA. Trimming cost V 3 bases and J 4 bases, with 10 bases left between them. In DNA, the CDR3 is TGCAGCGTTGAGGGCAGCTTTTACAATGAGCAGTTCTTC. Translation: CSVEGSFYNEQFF.

The chain recombines TRBV29-1 with TRBJ1-1; D not certain. In germline, CDR1 is SQVTM, CDR2 ANQGSEA. V dropped 7 bases and J dropped 1 base, with 13 bases sitting between them. The CDR3 length is 13 residues. CDR3 DNA: TGCAGCGCAGACGGGTTGGGGAACACTGAAGCTTTCTTT. Translating gives CSADGLGNTEAFF.